A single sample is the source of the 9 T cell receptor beta chains below, sequenced in a study of somatic mutations in cytotoxic T cells in rheumatoid arthritis. Clones were sequenced by immunoSEQ multiplex PCR, and TCRdb holds only the in-frame ones, with some missing. The repertoire holds 15,000 to 20,000 clones, approximately 82% seen once, with approximately 11% in the top ten. Sequencing input: CD8+ T cells sorted from blood. The receptor set was obtained from a man younger than 35 with rheumatoid arthritis.

This rearrangement joins TRBV7-9 to TRBJ2-1; D tentatively reads TRBD1 or TRBD2 (6 bases each). CDR1 SEHNR and CDR2 FQNEAQ come from the germline V gene (reference sequence). This CDR3 is built from 15 residues. V dropped 1 base and J dropped 10 bases, with 17 bases sitting between them. The CDR3 region is CASSLEGGHVREQFF. The CDR3 DNA reads TGTGCCAGCAGCTTAGAGGGGGGCCACGTCAGAGAGCAGTTCTTC.

The chain's CDR3 is CASSLHGQGGSYEQYF. DNA for the CDR3: TGTGCCAGCAGCTTACACGGGCAGGGGGGCTCCTACGAGCAGTACTTC. The chain links TRBV7-8 to TRBJ2-7; a possible D gene is TRBD1 (7 bases). Per germline, CDR1 SGHVS and CDR2 FQNEAQ. This CDR3 is 16 amino acids long. V was shortened by 2 bases and J by 0 bases, with 14 bases between the two germline ends.

The V call is TRBV4-1, the J call TRBJ2-1; TRBD2 agrees at 11 bases. V trimming: 0 bases; J trimming: 4 bases; junction bases outside the gene matches: 5. CDR1 is MGHRA and CDR2 is YSYEKL in the germline V gene. The CDR3 runs to 17 residues. The CDR3 sequence is CASSQDLSGGEYNEQFF. The CDR3 DNA follows: TGCGCCAGCAGCCAAGATCTTAGCGGGGGGGAGTACAATGAGCAGTTCTTC.

The chain links TRBV5-6 to TRBJ2-2; a possible D gene is TRBD1 (5 bases). Looked up from germline, CDR1 is SGHDT and CDR2 is YYEEEE. The ends were cut back, 2 bases at V and 5 bases at J, with 7 bases in the middle. The CDR3 contains 13 residues. The CDR3 DNA sequence: TGTGCCAGCAGCTTCAGGGTTACCGGGGAGCTGTTTTTT. It is translated as CASSFRVTGELFF.

V gene TRBV9 combines with J gene TRBJ2-3, with unresolved D. The V gene's germline CDR1 is SGDLS and CDR2 YYNGEE. The CDR3 has 15 residues. Trimming removed 4 bases at V and 5 bases at J, with 17 bases between. The CDR3 sequence is CASSFTPRLIDTQYF. The CDR3 DNA follows: TGTGCCAGCAGCTTTACTCCCCGCCTAATAGATACGCAGTATTTT.

The sample holds one count of this clone. This sequence joins TRBV6-1 and TRBJ2-2; weak D call: TRBD1 (5 bases). CDR1 MNHNS and CDR2 SASEGT come from the germline V gene. The CDR3 has 15 residues. V lost 4 bases and J lost 4, with 13 bases in between. The CDR3 here is CASSVVTEFTGELFF. The CDR3 DNA reads as TGTGCCAGCAGTGTCGTGACAGAATTCACCGGGGAGCTGTTTTTT.

The chain is built from TRBV11-2 and TRBJ2-1, with D uncertain. The V end was cut by 5 bases, the J end by 2 bases, with 13 bases between. The CDR3 length is 15 residues. Germline CDR1 and CDR2: SGHAT and FQNNGV. CDR3 amino acids: CASSQGRQTYNEQFF. The CDR3 bases are TGTGCCAGCAGCCAAGGCAGGCAGACCTACAATGAGCAGTTCTTC.

This chain connects TRBV19 to TRBJ1-5; D is undetermined. With 6 bases removed from V and 6 bases from J, the gap between germline ends came to 6 bases. The CDR3 spans 11 residues. The germline V gene has CDR1 LNHDA and CDR2 SQIVND (reference sequence). The CDR3 region has the DNA TGTGCCAGTAGCAAGGGTCAGCCCCAGCATTTT. Amino acid sequence: CASSKGQPQHF.

The rearrangement uses TRBV4-3 and TRBJ1-6, with D perhaps TRBD1 (5 bases). Trimming took 1 base from V and 5 from J, leaving 15 bases between them. Germline V gene sequence: CDR1 LGHNA, CDR2 YSLEER. The CDR3 has 17 amino acids. The CDR3 DNA reads TGCGCCAGCAGCCAAGCGATAGTGACAGACGATAATTCACCCCTCCACTTT. It specifies CASSQAIVTDDNSPLHF.